The present entry profiles one T cell receptor beta chain with its context. This sample is drawn from a study of PD-L1 blockade in urothelial cancer. The germline gives CDR1 SGHNT, CDR2 YYREEE (reference sequence). The CDR3 covers 15 residues. The V and J ends lost 3 bases and 4 bases, in that order; junction bases with no gene match: 8. Regarding time point: pretreatment peripheral blood. Sequencing was performed with immunoSEQ multiplex PCR; in TCRdb, only in-frame clones are kept and a portion is missing. The sample records about 72,000 clones, approximately 87% being singletons. The rearrangement uses TRBV5-4 and TRBJ2-3; 7 bases are a match to TRBD2. The material was PBMCs, obtained around atezolizumab (anti-PD-L1) treatment. The receptor's source is a man in his 70s with urothelial cancer. The DNA for the CDR3 is TGTGCCAGCAGCTGGGGCGGGAGAAGGTCAGATACGCAGTATTTT. It specifies CASSWGGRRSDTQYF.